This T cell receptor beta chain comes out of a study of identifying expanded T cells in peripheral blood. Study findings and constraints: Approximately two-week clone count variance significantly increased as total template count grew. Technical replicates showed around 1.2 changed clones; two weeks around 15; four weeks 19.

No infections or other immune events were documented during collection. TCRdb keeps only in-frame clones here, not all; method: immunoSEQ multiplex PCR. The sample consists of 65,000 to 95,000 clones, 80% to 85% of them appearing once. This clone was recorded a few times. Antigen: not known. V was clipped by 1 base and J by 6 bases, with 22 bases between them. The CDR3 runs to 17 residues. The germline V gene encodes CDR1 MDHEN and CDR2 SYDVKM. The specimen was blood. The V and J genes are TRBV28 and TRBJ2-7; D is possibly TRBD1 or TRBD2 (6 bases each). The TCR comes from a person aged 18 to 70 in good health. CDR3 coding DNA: TGTGCCAGCAGTTTATTTTTTGGGGGGACAAGGCGGGGCGAGCAGTACTTC. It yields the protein CASSLFFGGTRRGEQYF.